This TCR beta chain was documented in a study of OX40 agonist ivuxolimab in advanced cancers. Describing the broader study: Ivuxolimab, which targeted the costimulatory receptor OX40 (CD134), was an agonistic, fully human IgG2 monoclonal antibody. Intravenous ivuxolimab was administered to patients every 2 weeks at six dose levels: 0.01, 0.1, 0.3, 1.5, 3 and 10 mg/kg. Among the 50 to 55 dose-escalation patients, around 19 had hepatocellular carcinoma, 15 or so melanoma, 9 renal cell carcinoma and 9 head and neck cancer. The dose-escalation cohort was about 86% male with a mean age of approximately 60 years, ranging from 23 to 79. Patients were allowed to have had prior anti-PD-1, anti-PD-L1 or anti-CTLA-4 therapy, and around 40% of the dose-escalation patients had previously received checkpoint inhibitors. Three dose-escalation patients achieved partial responses, one with hepatocellular carcinoma and two with cutaneous melanoma. Peripheral TCRbeta sequencing was intended to test whether TCR sequence diversity was altered and clonal T-cell expansion was caused by ivuxolimab. The paper reports the monotherapy dose-escalation portion (N ≈ 50 patients) of the phase I ivuxolimab trial.

Beyond this particular receptor, the publication reports: After ivuxolimab, CD8+ T cells had more expanded clones than CD4+ T cells on average. Low levels of normalized T-cell clonal expansion were also shown by some nonresponding patients. Which antigens the clonally expanded peripheral T cells were specific for was not determined. In the 0.1-3.0 mg/kg groups, partial responders had among the lowest normalized peripheral clonal expansion, particularly in CD8+ T cells. Clonal expansion of both CD4+ and CD8+ blood T cells was observed from baseline to week 6 at doses 0.1 to 3.0 mg/kg.

On this clone: It lacks a known antigen. Base qualities are missing; no much larger clone stands one base away.

The trial excluded patients who had a history of autoimmune disease or were on systemic immunosuppression. In every dose cohort, peripheral blood was drawn for TCR sequencing at baseline, cycle 4 day 1, and cycle 7 day 1. Samples came from an open-label, multicenter, first-in-human phase I dose-escalation trial of ivuxolimab. The trial enrolled adults with locally advanced or metastatic head and neck squamous cell, hepatocellular, melanoma or renal cell carcinoma. Before TCR sequencing, CD4+ T cells and CD8+ T cells were sorted from peripheral blood as separate populations. Trimming at the junction amounts to 4 bases on V and 2 bases on J, and the germline ends lie 22 bases apart. Including the terminal cysteine and phenylalanine, the CDR3 comprises 17 residues. Only the CDR3 portion is preserved as DNA: 51 bases, with reading frame beginning at the first base. The germline V gene gives CDR1 as SGHDT and CDR2 as YYEEEE.

To sequence the TCRbeta CDR3 region, genomic DNA was isolated from the sorted cells. TCRbeta CDR3 regions were sequenced using the immunoSEQ Assay. Held by TCRdb, this immuneACCESS table contains in-frame sequences only and omits some clones. Under half of the omission traces to an unresolved V gene where checked; the cause of the rest is unknown. The sample data list tens of thousands of clones, and 85% of these were observed just once. The ten largest account for approximately 0.6% of the sample. This receptor was identified in an adult with an advanced solid tumor such as melanoma, head and neck, liver or kidney cancer. This material consisted of CD4+ or CD8+ T cells sorted from blood, taken in a trial of the OX40 agonist ivuxolimab. Rearrangement joined TRBV5-6 to TRBJ2-7; the D gene remains uncertain. In nucleotide form, the sequence is TGTGCCAGCAGCACGATCAAGAGAGGTCTTGCCCCCTACGAGCAGTACTTC. Translated, this gives CASSTIKRGLAPYEQYF.